This TCR beta chain came from a study of T cells in women clearing cervical HPV infection (dated by TCRdb to 2016 to 2019). Background on the whole study: The cases were 25 to 30 women with histologically confirmed HPV16-related CIN3 or worse, and 2 of those women had invasive cancers. The 20 to 25 controls were women who cleared a single incident HPV16 infection within 12 months without developing precancer or cancer. Blood from cases was collected at the visit at which the lesion was first identified, whereas blood from controls was collected once infection was no longer detected. For cases, a median interval of about 140 days, with an interquartile range of 90 to 200 days, was observed between lesion detection and blood sampling. Since only a few of the women had HLA typing available, the possibility that HLA type was acting as a confounder could not be ruled out. This exploratory proof-of-principle case-control study, nested within the Guanacaste HPV Natural History Study in Costa Rica, compared TCR repertoires among women with different cervical HPV16 outcomes. Cases and controls were matched on year of sample collection and on age within five years. Cases had a median age of around 32 years and controls had a median age of around 41, with no significant differences in baseline characteristics. In the parent cohort, some 10,000 women aged 18 or older were enrolled in Guanacaste, Costa Rica, during 1993 to 1994 and were followed for seven years. Quality controls consisted of five blinded duplicates per group, for a total of roughly 60 samples made up of around 50 participants and some 10 replicates.

Every participant had a single incident cervical HPV16 infection, and prevalent HPV16 infections were excluded. Cervical HPV DNA was detected with MY09/MY11 PCR, and genotyping was done by dot-blot hybridization. Roughly 15 mL of heparinized blood were centrifuged, and the buffy coat was split into aliquots, frozen at -30 degrees C, and then kept at -80 degrees C. QIAGEN kits were used to extract genomic DNA from buffy coat specimens. General conclusions and limits of the study: TRBV6-7 relative abundance was lower in cases than in controls (roughly 0.11% versus 0.16%; Bonferroni P = 0.0008). Across sequencing depths, CIN3+ cases showed significantly higher TCR repertoire richness than controls, but evenness did not differ between the groups. Random forest classifiers that combined richness and V gene abundances separated cases from controls with an estimated AUC of 0.8 to 0.85. Because the number of T cells in each sample was unknown, differences in richness could reflect differing T-cell content rather than repertoire biology. The cross-sectional design could not show whether the associations came before the infection or were a result of it, and neither effector/memory subsets nor HPV-specific T cells were isolated.

The immunoSEQ assay used multiplex PCR to amplify TCR beta CDR3 regions from an average of roughly 1.2 ug of genomic DNA per sample. The assay corrected primer bias using a complete synthetic TCR repertoire to establish an amplification baseline. The amplicons were sequenced on the Illumina platform. For the original study's pipeline: Sequences were error-corrected by clustering with frequency ratios and a modified nearest-neighbor algorithm and were then analyzed in the immunoSEQ Analyzer with IMGT gene definitions. TCR richness and evenness were averaged over 20 rarefaction repeats at each rarefaction depth, excluding samples with fewer sequences than the depth. V, D and J gene relative abundances were compared between groups with Wilcoxon rank sum tests, applying FDR correction. An intraclass correlation of 95% to 97% for TCR richness and an average of roughly 80% across 66 gene segments were obtained from the blinded duplicates. TCRdb provides this immuneACCESS table in a form limited to in-frame rearrangements. Some clones are lacking; in checked studies, under half of them reflect an unresolved V gene, and why the rest are absent is not known. V, J and clone size derive from that table, while D and trimming were established from the DNA sequence. The sample has more than 30,000 clones on record. Of the sample, around 16% falls within the top ten clones.

The germline V gene (reference sequence) sets CDR1 to GTSNPN and CDR2 to SVGIG. The CDR3 has 13 amino acids, counting the end cysteine and phenylalanine. Part of the CDR3 DNA is given, 30 bases translated from base 1. Worth noting for this clone: The antigen it recognizes is unknown. The CDR3 extends 3 residues past the end of the read, so its final part is completed from the germline J gene.

What was sequenced was blood buffy coat. The clonotype comes from a woman between 18 and 69 years old with a cervical HPV16 infection that either progressed to CIN3+ or cleared (not recorded which). The chain was built from TRBV30 and TRBJ2-3, with 8 bases matching TRBD1. The CDR3 in this case is CALRTGLNQPQYF. The CDR3 DNA, read in part, is TGTGCCTTAAGGACAGGGCTCAATCAGCCG.